The rows below give T cell receptor beta chains drawn from one sample of a study of CD8 T cells in ankylosing spondylitis. MiXCR, applied by TCRdb to the 5' RACE reads, yields one record per CDR3 protein. Counted here are about 750,000 distinct CDR3 sequences, 15% to 20% occurring once; the ten biggest clones make up about a fifth. The sequenced material came from blood, either unsorted or a sorted T cell fraction (not recorded which). These receptors all stem from a male donor with ankylosing spondylitis. The CDR3 runs from the conserved cysteine through the conserved F or W. The D gene is left open where the match is weak. Clone size, where shown, is once, few, many, or a class for clones that have expanded.

j_gene,d_gene,v_gene,abundance,CDR3aa,CDR3nt
TRBJ2-4,-,TRBV10-3,-,CAISDETVAKNIQYF,TGTGCCATCAGTGATGAGACTGTAGCCAAAAACATTCAGTACTTC
TRBJ1-1,-,TRBV29-1,-,CSVGGGAFF,TGCAGCGTCGGGGGGGGAGCTTTCTTT
TRBJ2-2,-,TRBV6-2/TRBV6-3,-,CASWAGVANTGELFF,TGTGCCAGCTGGGCAGGGGTCGCGAACACCGGGGAGCTGTTTTTT
TRBJ1-2,-,TRBV10-2,-,CASSEPSEGDYGYTF,TGCGCCAGCAGTGAGCCAAGCGAGGGTGACTATGGCTACACCTTC
TRBJ1-2,TRBD1,TRBV7-9,-,CASSPAGTGGFGYTF,TGTGCCAGCAGCCCTGCGGGGACAGGGGGTTTTGGCTACACCTTC
TRBJ2-2,-,TRBV5-5,-,CASSLWGSGELFF,TGTGCCAGCAGCTTGTGGGGGTCCGGGGAGCTGTTTTTT
TRBJ2-3,-,TRBV5-1,many,CASSLSELTDTQYF,TGCGCCAGCAGCTTGTCAGAACTCACAGATACGCAGTATTTT
TRBJ2-3,-,TRBV29-1,-,CSVAEDTDTQYF,TGCAGCGTCGCGGAAGACACAGATACGCAGTATTTT
TRBJ2-4,-,TRBV4-3,-,CASSQDRGSDLIQYF,TGCGCCAGCAGCCAAGATCGGGGGAGTGACTTAATTCAGTACTTC
TRBJ2-2,TRBD2,TRBV5-1,many,CASSPRGEGTGELFF,TGCGCCAGCAGCCCACGCGGGGAGGGGACCGGGGAGCTGTTTTTT
TRBJ2-4,-,TRBV12-3/TRBV12-4,many,CASSFRNSGIAKNIQYF,TGTGCCAGCAGTTTTCGAAATAGCGGAATAGCCAAAAACATTCAGTACTTC